The rows below give T cell receptor beta chains drawn from one sample of a study of OX40 agonist ivuxolimab in advanced cancers. Method: immunoSEQ multiplex PCR; TCRdb's copy keeps in-frame clones and lacks some. This sample has tens of thousands of clones, with about 83% found just once. The sequenced sample was CD4+ or CD8+ T cells sorted from blood, obtained in a trial of the OX40 agonist ivuxolimab. Receptors were obtained from an adult with an advanced solid tumor such as melanoma, head and neck, liver or kidney cancer. CDR3s include the opening cysteine and the closing phenylalanine or tryptophan. Each record gives: J gene, V gene, D gene, clone size, CDR3 DNA, CDR3 protein. The D gene is left open where the match is weak. A clone size is listed for some rows: how often the clone was seen (once, few, many), or a class if it is expanded.

J gene: TRBJ2-1; V gene: TRBV19; D gene: TRBD2; clone size: once; CDR3 DNA: TGTGCCTCCCTTTCCCGGGGGGGGAGTGAGCAGTTCTTC; CDR3 protein: CASLSRGGSEQFF
J gene: TRBJ2-5; V gene: TRBV7-3; D gene: TRBD2; clone size: .; CDR3 DNA: TGTGCCAGCAGCTTTGGACTAGCGGGAGCAGAGACCCAGTACTTC; CDR3 protein: CASSFGLAGAETQYF
J gene: TRBJ1-1; V gene: TRBV27; D gene: .; clone size: .; CDR3 DNA: TGTGCCAGCACCGAAGGGTGGGGGTTGAACACTGAAGCTTTCTTT; CDR3 protein: CASTEGWGLNTEAFF
J gene: TRBJ2-5; V gene: TRBV7-7; D gene: .; clone size: .; CDR3 DNA: TGTGCCAGCAGCTTATGGGAGGGGGCCGGAGAGACCCAGTACTTC; CDR3 protein: CASSLWEGAGETQYF
J gene: TRBJ2-1; V gene: TRBV9; D gene: TRBD1; clone size: .; CDR3 DNA: TGTGCCAGCAGCGTTGGACAGGGGGCATATGAGCAGTTCTTC; CDR3 protein: CASSVGQGAYEQFF
J gene: TRBJ1-2; V gene: TRBV6-5; D gene: .; clone size: .; CDR3 DNA: TGTGCCAGCAGTTACTCGAATTGGGGAGATGGCTACACCTTC; CDR3 protein: CASSYSNWGDGYTF
J gene: TRBJ2-1; V gene: TRBV5-1; D gene: .; clone size: once; CDR3 DNA: TGCGCCAGCAGCCAGGACGGCAATGAGCAGTTCTTC; CDR3 protein: CASSQDGNEQFF
J gene: TRBJ1-1; V gene: TRBV23-1; D gene: TRBD1; clone size: .; CDR3 DNA: TGCGCCAGCAGTCTATCCGGGACAGAGAACACTGAAGCTTTCTTT; CDR3 protein: CASSLSGTENTEAFF
J gene: TRBJ2-5; V gene: TRBV11-3; D gene: TRBD2; clone size: .; CDR3 DNA: TGTGCCAGCAGCTTAGATCCCGGACTAGCGGGGCCCAGGGCCCAGTACTTC; CDR3 protein: CASSLDPGLAGPRAQYF
J gene: TRBJ1-1; V gene: TRBV11-3; D gene: .; clone size: .; CDR3 DNA: TGTGCCAGCAGCTTATCAGGGGAGAACACTGAAGCTTTCTTT; CDR3 protein: CASSLSGENTEAFF
J gene: TRBJ2-7; V gene: TRBV7-9; D gene: .; clone size: .; CDR3 DNA: TGCGCCAGCAGCCAAGAGCCGGCTAGCTCCTACGAGCAGTACTTC; CDR3 protein: CASSQEPASSYEQYF
J gene: TRBJ2-7; V gene: TRBV29-1; D gene: .; clone size: .; CDR3 DNA: TGCAGCGTTGAAGGGGGAAGGGGCGCTATCTACGAGCAGTACTTC; CDR3 protein: CSVEGGRGAIYEQYF
J gene: TRBJ2-1; V gene: TRBV10-3; D gene: TRBD2; clone size: .; CDR3 DNA: TGTGCCATCAGGCTAGCGGGGGAAAAGGATGAGCAGTTCTTC; CDR3 protein: CAIRLAGEKDEQFF
J gene: TRBJ2-2; V gene: TRBV4-1; D gene: .; clone size: .; CDR3 DNA: TGCGCCAGCAGCCATTTCGGGGGACTGAACACCGGGGAGCTGTTTTTT; CDR3 protein: CASSHFGGLNTGELFF
J gene: TRBJ2-1; V gene: TRBV28; D gene: TRBD2; clone size: once; CDR3 DNA: TGTGCCAGCAGTACCACTAGCGGGAGGGATTCGGGTGGCAATGAGCAGTTCTTC; CDR3 protein: CASSTTSGRDSGGNEQFF
J gene: TRBJ2-7; V gene: TRBV4-2; D gene: .; clone size: .; CDR3 DNA: TGTGCCAGCAGCCTCGACCGGGACTCCTACGAGCAGTACTTC; CDR3 protein: CASSLDRDSYEQYF
J gene: TRBJ2-3; V gene: TRBV9; D gene: .; clone size: .; CDR3 DNA: TGTGCCAGCAGCGCCGGAGGGGGCCCAGATACGCAGTATTTT; CDR3 protein: CASSAGGGPDTQYF
J gene: TRBJ2-3; V gene: TRBV28; D gene: TRBD1; clone size: .; CDR3 DNA: TGTGCCAGCACCCCCCTCCGGGGACAGGGGGTGCCAGATACGCAGTATTTT; CDR3 protein: CASTPLRGQGVPDTQYF
J gene: TRBJ2-3; V gene: TRBV7-6; D gene: TRBD2; clone size: .; CDR3 DNA: TGTGCCAGCAGCCTAGAACTAGCGGGGCTCACAGATACGCAGTATTTT; CDR3 protein: CASSLELAGLTDTQYF
J gene: TRBJ2-3; V gene: TRBV9; D gene: .; clone size: .; CDR3 DNA: TGTGCCAGCAGCGTGTTTGGCGGGGACACAGATACGCAGTATTTT; CDR3 protein: CASSVFGGDTDTQYF
J gene: TRBJ2-7; V gene: TRBV27; D gene: TRBD1; clone size: .; CDR3 DNA: TGTGCCAGCTCCACCACCCGGACAGGAAAAGTCGAGCAGTACTTC; CDR3 protein: CASSTTRTGKVEQYF
J gene: TRBJ2-7; V gene: TRBV14; D gene: TRBD1; clone size: .; CDR3 DNA: TGTGCCAGCAGCCAACCCGGGACAGGGCGCCACGAGCAGTACTTC; CDR3 protein: CASSQPGTGRHEQYF
J gene: TRBJ2-1; V gene: TRBV27; D gene: .; clone size: .; CDR3 DNA: TGTGCCAGCAGTTTATTGGCTGGAGTGAACAATGAGCAGTTCTTC; CDR3 protein: CASSLLAGVNNEQFF
J gene: TRBJ1-2; V gene: TRBV10-2; D gene: .; clone size: few; CDR3 DNA: TGCGCCAGCAGTGGGGGGGACTTCTACTATGGCTACACCTTC; CDR3 protein: CASSGGDFYYGYTF
J gene: TRBJ2-2; V gene: TRBV7-6; D gene: .; clone size: .; CDR3 DNA: TGTGCCAGCAGCCTTGTCCGAGGGAACACCGGGGAGCTGTTTTTT; CDR3 protein: CASSLVRGNTGELFF
J gene: TRBJ2-1; V gene: TRBV7-9; D gene: .; clone size: .; CDR3 DNA: TGTGCCAGCAGCAAATACAATGAGCAGTTCTTC; CDR3 protein: CASSKYNEQFF
J gene: TRBJ2-7; V gene: TRBV7-6; D gene: TRBD1; clone size: .; CDR3 DNA: TGTGCCAGCAGCCCCGGGACAGGTACCTACGAGCAGTACTTC; CDR3 protein: CASSPGTGTYEQYF
J gene: TRBJ2-3; V gene: TRBV2; D gene: TRBD2; clone size: .; CDR3 DNA: TGTGCCACGACTAGCGGGGGCCCGAGCACAGATACGCAGTATTTT; CDR3 protein: CATTSGGPSTDTQYF
J gene: TRBJ2-1; V gene: TRBV27; D gene: .; clone size: .; CDR3 DNA: TGTGCCAGCAGTTTTGTGGGAGACGAGCAGTTCTTC; CDR3 protein: CASSFVGDEQFF
J gene: TRBJ1-4; V gene: TRBV15; D gene: .; clone size: .; CDR3 DNA: TGTGCCACCAGCAGAACGAGAGGGGAAAAACTGTTTTTT; CDR3 protein: CATSRTRGEKLFF
J gene: TRBJ1-2; V gene: TRBV5-1; D gene: .; clone size: .; CDR3 DNA: TGCGCCAGCAGCTTGGGGTACGCAGGAGAGGATGGCTACACCTTC; CDR3 protein: CASSLGYAGEDGYTF
J gene: TRBJ2-1; V gene: TRBV5-1; D gene: .; clone size: .; CDR3 DNA: TGCGCCAGCAGCGTGGGGGGGCCCTACAATGAGCAGTTCTTC; CDR3 protein: CASSVGGPYNEQFF
J gene: TRBJ2-7; V gene: TRBV28; D gene: .; clone size: .; CDR3 DNA: TGTGCCAGCAGTTCCGGACTGACCTCCTACGAGCAGTACTTC; CDR3 protein: CASSSGLTSYEQYF
J gene: TRBJ2-3; V gene: TRBV6-5; D gene: TRBD2; clone size: .; CDR3 DNA: TGTGCCAGCAGTTCTAGCGGGGGGGCCGGAGATACGCAGTATTTT; CDR3 protein: CASSSSGGAGDTQYF
J gene: TRBJ1-1; V gene: TRBV29-1; D gene: .; clone size: few; CDR3 DNA: TGCAGCGTTGTAGGAGGGGCTGGAAACACTGAAGCTTTCTTT; CDR3 protein: CSVVGGAGNTEAFF
J gene: TRBJ2-7; V gene: TRBV30; D gene: TRBD1; clone size: .; CDR3 DNA: TGTGCCTGGAGTGTGGGCCAGGGGGCGGCCTACGAGCAGTACTTC; CDR3 protein: CAWSVGQGAAYEQYF
J gene: TRBJ2-2; V gene: TRBV4-1; D gene: .; clone size: .; CDR3 DNA: TGCGCCAGCAGCCAAGCTCCAGAAGGCACCGGGGAGCTGTTTTTT; CDR3 protein: CASSQAPEGTGELFF
J gene: TRBJ1-2; V gene: TRBV6-6; D gene: .; clone size: .; CDR3 DNA: TGTGCCAGCGGCTCCACTAACTATGGCTACACCTTC; CDR3 protein: CASGSTNYGYTF
J gene: TRBJ1-2; V gene: TRBV7-9; D gene: TRBD1; clone size: .; CDR3 DNA: TGTGCCAGCAGCCTACAGGGGGCTGGGGATGGCTACACCTTC; CDR3 protein: CASSLQGAGDGYTF
J gene: TRBJ2-1; V gene: TRBV4-1; D gene: .; clone size: .; CDR3 DNA: TGCGCCACCTCCCAACAACTGGGGTACAATGAGCAGTTCTTC; CDR3 protein: CATSQQLGYNEQFF
J gene: TRBJ2-5; V gene: TRBV5-6; D gene: .; clone size: .; CDR3 DNA: TGTGCCAGCAGCTTGTGGGGGACGGGGGAGCAGTACTTC; CDR3 protein: CASSLWGTGEQYF
J gene: TRBJ2-3; V gene: TRBV4-3; D gene: .; clone size: few; CDR3 DNA: TGCGCCAGCAGCCAAGGAGGGGAGGCAGATACGCAGTATTTT; CDR3 protein: CASSQGGEADTQYF
J gene: TRBJ1-1; V gene: TRBV2; D gene: .; clone size: once; CDR3 DNA: TGTGCCAGCAGCGCGGACAGTTTCATGAACACTGAAGCTTTCTTT; CDR3 protein: CASSADSFMNTEAFF